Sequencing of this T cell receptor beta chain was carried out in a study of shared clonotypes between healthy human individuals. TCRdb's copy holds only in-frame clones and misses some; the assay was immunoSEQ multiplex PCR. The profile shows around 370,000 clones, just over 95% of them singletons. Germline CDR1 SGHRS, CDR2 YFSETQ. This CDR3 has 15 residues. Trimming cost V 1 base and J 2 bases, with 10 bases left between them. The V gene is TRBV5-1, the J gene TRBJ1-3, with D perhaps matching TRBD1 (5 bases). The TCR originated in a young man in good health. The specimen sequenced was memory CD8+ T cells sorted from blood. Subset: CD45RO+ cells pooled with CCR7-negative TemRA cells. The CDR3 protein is CASSLTGPPGNTIYF. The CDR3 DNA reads TGCGCCAGCAGCTTGACGGGGCCGCCTGGAAACACCATATATTTT.